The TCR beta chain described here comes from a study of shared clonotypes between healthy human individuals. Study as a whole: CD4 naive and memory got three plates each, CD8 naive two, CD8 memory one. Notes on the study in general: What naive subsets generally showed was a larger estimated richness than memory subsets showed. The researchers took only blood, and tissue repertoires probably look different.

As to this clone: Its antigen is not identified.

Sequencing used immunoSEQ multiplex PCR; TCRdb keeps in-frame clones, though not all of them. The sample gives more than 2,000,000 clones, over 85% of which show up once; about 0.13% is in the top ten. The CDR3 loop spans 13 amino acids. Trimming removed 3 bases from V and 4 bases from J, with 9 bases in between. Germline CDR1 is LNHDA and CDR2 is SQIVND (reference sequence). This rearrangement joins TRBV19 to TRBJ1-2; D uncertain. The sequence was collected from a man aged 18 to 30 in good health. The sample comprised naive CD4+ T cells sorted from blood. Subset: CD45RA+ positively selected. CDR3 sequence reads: CASSIWEGYGYTF. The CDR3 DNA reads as TGTGCCAGTAGTATCTGGGAGGGCTATGGCTACACCTTC.